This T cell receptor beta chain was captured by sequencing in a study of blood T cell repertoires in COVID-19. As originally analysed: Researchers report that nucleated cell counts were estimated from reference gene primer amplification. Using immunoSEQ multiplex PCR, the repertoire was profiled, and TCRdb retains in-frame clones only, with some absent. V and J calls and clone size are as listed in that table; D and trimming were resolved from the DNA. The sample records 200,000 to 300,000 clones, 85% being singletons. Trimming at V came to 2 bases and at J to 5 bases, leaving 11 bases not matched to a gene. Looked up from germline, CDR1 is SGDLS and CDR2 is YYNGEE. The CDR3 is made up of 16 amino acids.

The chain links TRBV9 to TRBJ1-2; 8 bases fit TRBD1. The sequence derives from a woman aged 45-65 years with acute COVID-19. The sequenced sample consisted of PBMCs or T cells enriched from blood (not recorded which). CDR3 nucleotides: TGTGCCAGCAGCGTGACCAGACAGGGGTCAACTTATGGCTACACCTTC. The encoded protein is CASSVTRQGSTYGYTF.